This T cell receptor (beta chain) is from a study of glioma-infiltrating T cells. The iRepertoire nested amplicon-rescue multiplex PCR amplified TCR alpha and beta CDR3s from RNA. For one-step reverse transcription and amplification, about 90-400 ng of tissue mRNA or PBMC total RNA was used. TCRdb recomputed calls from the multiplex PCR reads with MiXCR, one row per CDR3 protein. The top ten hold around 15% of the sample, which has roughly 120,000 distinct CDR3 sequences, approximately 25% seen once. Study observations and caveats: Tissue-blood divergence was below expectation in non-neoplastic patients, above in gliomas. Only very few CDR3 sequences appeared in both tissue and blood.

This clonotype was observed at least ten times. Its antigen is unidentified. Looked up from germline, CDR1 is MNHEY and CDR2 is SMNVEV (reference sequence). This CDR3 has 16 residues. Trimming took 8 bases from V and 0 from J; bases not matched to a gene: 4. The sequence came from a human donor with low-grade glioma or glioblastoma, undergoing nonglioma brain surgery, or in good health (not recorded which). The rearrangement links TRBV27 to TRBJ2-6, with 10 bases aligning to TRBD1. Sequencing was carried out using glioma tissue, nonneoplastic brain tissue, or PBMCs (not recorded which). The DNA for the CDR3 is TGTGCCAGCGGGACAGGGGCAGGCTCTGGGGCCAACGTCCTGACTTTC. This gives the protein CASGTGAGSGANVLTF. Looking up the rest from reference TRBV27 and TRBJ2-6 gives the full variable domain: EAQVTQNPRYLITVTGKKLTVTCSQNMNHEYMSWYRQDPGLGLRQIYYSMNVEVTDKGDVPEGYKVSRKEKRNFPLILESPSPNQTSLYFCASGTGAGSGANVLTFGAGSRLTVL.